The rows below give T cell receptor beta chains drawn from one sample of a study of cytomegalovirus exposure and HLA in healthy donors. Clones were sequenced by immunoSEQ multiplex PCR, and TCRdb holds only the in-frame ones, with some missing. The repertoire holds about 160,000 clones, with around four fifths as singletons. Sequencing was carried out using PBMCs. These receptors came from a man aged 30-40 years in good health and CMV-seronegative. CDR3s include the opening cysteine and the closing phenylalanine or tryptophan. A D gene is named only where the DNA matches it firmly. The listing skips clone size in some rows; elsewhere it reads once, few, many or a size class.

D	V	size	J	CDR3	DNA
TRBD1	TRBV13	NA	TRBJ2-1	CASSTGQAPEQFF	TGTGCCAGCAGCACCGGACAGGCTCCGGAGCAGTTCTTC
TRBD2	TRBV18	NA	TRBJ2-7	CASSALLAGVDEQYF	TGTGCCAGCTCAGCATTACTAGCGGGGGTGGACGAGCAGTACTTC
NA	TRBV7-7	NA	TRBJ2-2	CASSLLLGGGSCTGELFF	TGTGCTAGCAGCTTACTTTTAGGGGGAGGGAGTTGCACCGGGGAGCTGTTTTTT
TRBD2	TRBV14	NA	TRBJ2-7	CASSKRLAGGSYEQYF	TGTGCCAGCAGCAAAAGACTAGCGGGAGGGTCCTACGAGCAGTACTTC
TRBD2	TRBV9	NA	TRBJ2-1	CASSPGGTSGYNEQFF	TGTGCCAGCAGCCCGGGGGGGACTAGCGGCTACAATGAGCAGTTCTTC
TRBD1	TRBV7-8	NA	TRBJ1-1	CASSWDRNTEAFF	TGTGCCAGCAGCTGGGACAGGAACACTGAAGCTTTCTTT
NA	TRBV5-5	NA	TRBJ1-5	CASSLTGNQPQHF	TGTGCCAGCAGCCTGACGGGAAATCAGCCCCAGCATTTT
NA	TRBV27	NA	TRBJ2-7	CASSLYSLGVFHEQYF	TGTGCCAGCAGTTTATATTCGTTAGGGGTTTTCCACGAGCAGTACTTC
NA	TRBV10-1	few	TRBJ2-3	CASRSAEPSDTQYF	TGCGCCAGCAGGTCTGCGGAGCCCTCCGATACGCAGTATTTT
NA	TRBV25-1	NA	TRBJ1-6	CASRGLDNSPLHF	TGTGCCAGCAGGGGGCTTGATAATTCACCCCTCCACTTT
NA	TRBV15	NA	TRBJ1-3	CATSIGAGISSGNTIYF	TGTGCCACCAGCATTGGGGCGGGGATCAGCTCTGGAAACACCATATATTTT
NA	TRBV7-9	NA	TRBJ2-7	CAVQASYEQYF	TGTGCCGTACAGGCATCCTACGAGCAGTACTTC
TRBD2	TRBV6-6	NA	TRBJ2-1	CASSYSAGGGEQFF	TGTGCCAGCAGTTACTCAGCGGGAGGAGGTGAGCAGTTCTTC
NA	TRBV25-1	NA	TRBJ2-5	CASSHRETQYF	TGTGCCAGCAGTCACCGGGAGACCCAGTACTTC
NA	TRBV30	NA	TRBJ1-1	CAAGGAGAGVRMNTEAFF	TGTGCCGCGGGCGGGGCCGGGGCAGGAGTAAGAATGAACACTGAAGCTTTCTTT
NA	TRBV7-9	NA	TRBJ1-5	CASSLGGNSNQPQHF	TGTGCCAGCAGCTTAGGCGGGAATAGCAATCAGCCCCAGCATTTT
NA	TRBV6-1	NA	TRBJ2-7	CASSDKGGTSAFYEQYF	TGTGCCAGCAGTGACAAGGGGGGCACTAGCGCATTCTACGAGCAGTACTTC
NA	TRBV30	NA	TRBJ1-5	CAWSREGNQPQHF	TGTGCCTGGAGTAGGGAGGGCAATCAGCCCCAGCATTTT
TRBD1	TRBV10-2	NA	TRBJ1-5	CASSELTGGNQPQHF	TGCGCCAGCAGTGAGTTGACAGGGGGCAATCAGCCCCAGCATTTT
TRBD2	TRBV11-2	NA	TRBJ2-1	CASRQNLDSGRARYNEQFF	TGTGCCAGCAGGCAAAATCTGGACAGCGGGAGGGCCCGATACAATGAGCAGTTCTTC
NA	TRBV5-6	NA	TRBJ1-4	CASSPDLLGFATNEKLFF	TGTGCCAGCAGCCCGGACCTACTAGGATTTGCAACTAATGAAAAACTGTTTTTT
NA	TRBV15	NA	TRBJ2-7	CATSRDRLVAYEQYF	TGTGCCACCAGCAGGGATCGACTGGTGGCCTACGAGCAGTACTTC
TRBD1	TRBV9	NA	TRBJ2-3	CASSETGQFTDTQYF	TGTGCCAGCAGCGAGACGGGACAGTTCACAGATACGCAGTATTTT
TRBD1	TRBV13	NA	TRBJ2-2	CASSLGDRDTGELFF	TGTGCCAGCAGCTTAGGGGACAGGGACACCGGGGAGCTGTTTTTT
TRBD2	TRBV2	once	TRBJ2-7	CASSPGSGPYEQYF	TGTGCCAGCAGTCCGGGTAGCGGGCCCTACGAGCAGTACTTC
TRBD1	TRBV5-1	NA	TRBJ2-1	CASSLPTTQGNEQFF	TGCGCCAGCAGCTTGCCCACCACACAGGGGAATGAGCAGTTCTTC
TRBD2	TRBV30	NA	TRBJ2-7	CAWSEPSGRYEQYF	TGTGCCTGGAGTGAGCCTAGCGGGCGGTACGAGCAGTACTTC
TRBD2	TRBV27	once	TRBJ2-3	CASSFLGTSGARGEDTQYF	TGTGCCAGCAGTTTTTTAGGGACTAGCGGGGCCCGAGGGGAGGATACGCAGTATTTT
TRBD2	TRBV4-3	few	TRBJ2-1	CASSQDRTSGSSTEQFF	TGCGCCAGCAGCCAAGACCGGACTAGCGGGAGTAGCACTGAGCAGTTCTTC
TRBD1	TRBV4-3	NA	TRBJ2-1	CASSFKETGGGNEQFF	TGCGCCAGCAGCTTTAAAGAGACAGGGGGCGGCAATGAGCAGTTCTTC
NA	TRBV27	NA	TRBJ2-7	CASSFYGQGPSYEQYF	TGTGCCAGCAGTTTTTATGGGCAGGGTCCCTCCTACGAGCAGTACTTC
TRBD1	TRBV18	NA	TRBJ1-1	CASSPLTGDNTEAFF	TGTGCCAGCTCACCGCTGACAGGGGACAACACTGAAGCTTTCTTT
TRBD1	TRBV4-1	few	TRBJ2-2	CASSLQAGQGARGELFF	TGCGCCAGCAGCCTCCAGGCGGGACAGGGGGCGCGGGGGGAGCTGTTTTTT
TRBD1	TRBV7-2	NA	TRBJ1-2	CASSSGQGGYGYTF	TGTGCCAGCAGCTCCGGACAGGGTGGCTATGGCTACACCTTC
NA	TRBV28	NA	TRBJ2-1	CASSKTGRFYNEQFF	TGTGCCAGCAGTAAGACAGGGAGGTTCTACAATGAGCAGTTCTTC
NA	TRBV19	NA	TRBJ1-1	CASSIWAGVNTEAFF	TGTGCCAGTAGTATATGGGCAGGGGTGAACACTGAAGCTTTCTTT
TRBD2	TRBV4-2	NA	TRBJ2-7	CASSQDTSGYYEQYF	TGTGCCAGCAGCCAAGATACTAGCGGATACTACGAGCAGTACTTC
TRBD1	TRBV7-9	NA	TRBJ1-2	CASSLAQQGAGGYTF	TGTGCCAGCAGCTTAGCGCAGCAGGGGGCGGGTGGCTACACCTTC
NA	TRBV14	NA	TRBJ1-2	CASSPGTVNYGYTF	TGTGCCAGCAGCCCGGGGACTGTCAACTATGGCTACACCTTC
TRBD2	TRBV10-3	many	TRBJ2-7	CATQGGLAGGTFYEQYF	TGTGCCACACAGGGGGGACTAGCGGGAGGGACCTTCTACGAGCAGTACTTC
NA	TRBV2	NA	TRBJ1-5	CASSTGTSSNQPQHF	TGTGCCAGCAGTACAGGAACTTCTAGCAATCAGCCCCAGCATTTT
NA	TRBV7-9	few	TRBJ2-7	CSSSLITGEQYF	TGTTCCAGCAGCCTGATTACGGGGGAGCAGTACTTC
TRBD1	TRBV18	NA	TRBJ2-5	CASSPTPFPTTGPQETQYF	TGTGCCAGCTCACCAACTCCCTTCCCCACGACAGGGCCCCAAGAGACCCAGTACTTC
TRBD1	TRBV29-1	NA	TRBJ1-2	CSVEDPRTGGYSYTF	TGCAGCGTTGAAGATCCGAGGACAGGGGGGTATAGCTACACCTTC
NA	TRBV7-8	once	TRBJ2-3	CASSSDPGKRSGWYF	TGTGCCAGCAGTTCCGATCCGGGAAAAAGGAGCGGGTGGTATTTT
NA	TRBV5-4	NA	TRBJ2-5	CASSLSQGWQETQYF	TGTGCCAGCAGCTTATCTCAGGGGTGGCAAGAGACCCAGTACTTC
TRBD1	TRBV7-2	NA	TRBJ2-5	CASSPFGTGVKTQYF	TGTGCCAGCAGCCCCTTCGGGACAGGGGTAAAGACCCAGTACTTC
TRBD1	TRBV30	once	TRBJ2-7	CAWSMGQGDNEQYF	TGTGCCTGGAGTATGGGACAGGGGGATAACGAGCAGTACTTC
NA	TRBV7-6	NA	TRBJ2-7	CASSLGYTGQNTYEQYF	TGTGCCAGCAGCTTAGGGTACACGGGTCAGAATACCTACGAGCAGTACTTC
NA	TRBV6-5	NA	TRBJ2-7	CASSPQGSRGEQYF	TGTGCCAGCAGCCCTCAGGGGTCGAGGGGGGAGCAGTACTTC
NA	TRBV5-8	NA	TRBJ2-2	CASSSEVLPFPNTGELFF	TGTGCCAGCAGCTCCGAGGTCCTACCTTTTCCGAACACCGGGGAGCTGTTTTTT
NA	TRBV28	NA	TRBJ2-3	CASRDSGSTDTQYF	TGTGCCAGCAGAGATAGCGGAAGCACAGATACGCAGTATTTT
TRBD1	TRBV19	few	TRBJ2-7	CASSLLTGDSYEQYF	TGTGCCAGTAGTCTACTAACAGGGGATTCCTACGAGCAGTACTTC